The entry below describes one TCR beta chain. This CDR3 has 15 residues. CDR1 and CDR2 from the germline V gene are KGHSY and FQNENV. This entry is derived from a study of tumor-infiltrating lymphocytes in primary liver carcinoma. From approximately 550 ng of total RNA, TCR beta-specific cDNA was reverse-transcribed using a constant-region primer. ARM-PCR, slightly modified, supplied the TCR beta libraries through three nested multiplex PCR rounds. Amplification in the first two PCR rounds was performed using TRBV1-TRBV30 forward primers and a C-beta reverse primer for roughly 9 cycles each. Using its own MiXCR run on the multiplex PCR reads, TCRdb lists one record per CDR3 protein. The table lists 75,000 to 80,000 distinct CDR3 sequences, 65% to 75% of them singletons. Unsorted bulk tissue, about 18-31 mg of it, served as the source for co-extraction of RNA and DNA. Surgeons treated the primary liver carcinoma of the patients by surgical resection.

Sequencing was done on a sample of tumor-adjacent normal liver tissue. The sequence was obtained from a man aged 40-49 years with primary liver carcinoma and hepatitis B virus infection. V gene TRBV16 combines with J gene TRBJ1-5, with 8 bases matching TRBD1. The CDR3 spells CSNSQSQGARQPQHF. The CDR3 DNA is TGTTCCAACAGCCAATCTCAGGGGGCGAGACAGCCCCAGCATTTT. The full variable domain, rest sourced from reference TRBV16 and TRBJ1-5, is GEEVAQTPKHLVRGEGQKAKLYCAPIKGHSYVFWYQQVLKNEFKFLISFQNENVFDETGMPKERFSAKCLPNSPCSLEIQATKLEDSAVYFCSNSQSQGARQPQHFGDGTRLSIL.